This T cell receptor beta chain derives from a study of blood T cells in healthy people across ages. Study at large: Per every two T cells, about one barcoded beta molecule was captured by template switching.

A J-beta primer mix and a sample-barcoded 5' primer were used in a second PCR of about 7 to 12 cycles. Tags on each cDNA molecule came from a template-switch adaptor with 12 random nucleotides. Sequencing of every sample gave 3 million or more CDR3-containing paired-end reads. MiXCR was run by TCRdb on the 5' RACE reads, yielding one entry per CDR3 protein. The sample carries about 900,000 distinct CDR3 sequences, around 48% recorded once. Study-wide results and limits: The study regarded diversity estimates from one million T cells as underestimates.

This clonotype came up a few times. Its antigen is undetermined. Looked up from germline, CDR1 is MNHEY and CDR2 is SVGEGT. Trimming removed 6 bases at V and 2 bases at J, with 12 bases between. This CDR3 has 14 residues. The specimen sequenced was blood. The source of this sequence is a man aged 25-40 years in good health. V usage is TRBV6-2 or TRBV6-3 and J usage is TRBJ2-3; no clear D gene. The CDR3 reads CASRSGPLTDTQYF. DNA for the CDR3: TGTGCCAGCAGATCCGGACCCCTCACAGATACGCAGTATTTT.